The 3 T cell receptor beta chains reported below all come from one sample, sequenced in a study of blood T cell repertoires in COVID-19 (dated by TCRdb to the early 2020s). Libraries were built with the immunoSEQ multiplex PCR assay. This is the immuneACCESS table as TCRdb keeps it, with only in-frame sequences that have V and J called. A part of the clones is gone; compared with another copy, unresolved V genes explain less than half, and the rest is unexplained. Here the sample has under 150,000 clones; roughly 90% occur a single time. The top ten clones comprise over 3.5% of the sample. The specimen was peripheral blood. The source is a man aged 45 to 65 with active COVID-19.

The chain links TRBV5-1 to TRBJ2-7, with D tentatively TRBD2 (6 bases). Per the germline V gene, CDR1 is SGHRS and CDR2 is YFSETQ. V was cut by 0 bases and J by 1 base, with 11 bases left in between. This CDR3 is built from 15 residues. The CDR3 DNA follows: TGCGCCAGCAGCTTGGGAGTAGCGGAGTCCTACGAGCAGTACTTC. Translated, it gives CASSLGVAESYEQYF.

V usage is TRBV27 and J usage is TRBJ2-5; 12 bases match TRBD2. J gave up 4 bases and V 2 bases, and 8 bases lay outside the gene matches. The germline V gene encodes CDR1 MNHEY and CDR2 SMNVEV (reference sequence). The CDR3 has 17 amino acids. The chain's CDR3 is CASSLRASGGAGETQYF. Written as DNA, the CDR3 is TGTGCCAGCAGTTTAAGGGCTAGCGGGGGGGCAGGAGAGACCCAGTACTTC.

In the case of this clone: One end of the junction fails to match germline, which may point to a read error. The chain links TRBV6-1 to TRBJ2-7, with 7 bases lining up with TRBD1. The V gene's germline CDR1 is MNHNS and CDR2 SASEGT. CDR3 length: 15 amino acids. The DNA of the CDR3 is TGTGCCAGCAGAGAAGGACAGGTACTCTCCTACGAGCAGTACTTC. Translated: CASREGQVLSYEQYF.